A selection of T cell receptor beta chains follows, all from one sample in a study of T cell changes during pregnancy in multiple sclerosis. Clones were read by immunoSEQ multiplex PCR, and TCRdb kept only the in-frame ones, dropping some. The sample holds about 24,000 clones, approximately 90% seen once. The sample here was CD4+ T cells from peripheral blood mononuclear cells, taken in the first trimester of pregnancy. The receptors come from a female donor in good health, enrolled as a control in a pregnancy study. The CDR3 runs from the conserved cysteine through the conserved F or W. A D gene is named only where the DNA matches it firmly. Some rows mark clone size as missing; the rest say once, few, many or name a class of expanded clone.

clone size	J gene	V gene	D gene	CDR3 DNA	CDR3 protein
NA	TRBJ1-2	TRBV5-4	NA	TGTGCCAGCAGCTCAGTGGGTGGGGGAGGTTATGGCTACACCTTC	CASSSVGGGGYGYTF
NA	TRBJ1-3	TRBV30	NA	TGTGCCTGGAGTGTCGAGTTTTCTGGAAACACCATATATTTT	CAWSVEFSGNTIYF
NA	TRBJ2-3	TRBV30	TRBD2	TGTGCCTGGAAGCGGGGGGCCCCCCCAGATACGCAGTATTTT	CAWKRGAPPDTQYF
once	TRBJ2-3	TRBV25-1	TRBD2	TGTGCCAGCAGTGAATCGGGAGGGGGGGCAGTGGATACGCAGTATTTT	CASSESGGGAVDTQYF
NA	TRBJ2-2	TRBV5-1	NA	TGCGCCAGCAGCTTGGTTCCGTCGTTGGGGGGTCTTAACACCGGGGAGCTGTTTTTT	CASSLVPSLGGLNTGELFF
NA	TRBJ1-5	TRBV4-2	NA	TGTGCCAGCAGCCAAGATCCTAACGCCGACAATCAGCCCCAGCATTTT	CASSQDPNADNQPQHF
NA	TRBJ1-3	TRBV11-3	TRBD1	TGTGCCAGCAGCCCCGCCGGGTCACAGGGGAGCTCTGGAAACACCATATATTTT	CASSPAGSQGSSGNTIYF
NA	TRBJ2-7	TRBV6-6	NA	TGTGCCAGCAGTTACTCATCTAGTAGCTCGCACGAGCAGTACTTC	CASSYSSSSSHEQYF
NA	TRBJ1-5	TRBV7-3	TRBD1	TGTGCCAGCAGTCAAGACAGGGGCCAGCCCCAGCATTTT	CASSQDRGQPQHF
NA	TRBJ2-5	TRBV5-4	TRBD2	TGTGCCAGCAGCTTGGTTGGGGGGAGGGGAGAGACCCAGTACTTC	CASSLVGGRGETQYF
NA	TRBJ2-1	TRBV7-8	NA	TGTGCCAGCAGCTTAGCGGGAAGGGGACACCATGAGCAGTTCTTC	CASSLAGRGHHEQFF
few	TRBJ1-2	TRBV6-5	NA	TGTGCCAGCAGTTACGATGGGAGCTTCTTAGGCTACACCTTC	CASSYDGSFLGYTF
NA	TRBJ1-2	TRBV6-6	NA	TGTGCCAGCAGTTACTCCTCTAACTATGGCTACACCTTC	CASSYSSNYGYTF
NA	TRBJ2-5	TRBV5-1	TRBD2	TGCGCCAGCAGACCAAGCAGGATACTAGCGGAAGACCAAGAGACCCAGTACTTC	CASRPSRILAEDQETQYF
NA	TRBJ2-1	TRBV2	NA	TGTGCCAGCAGGGGACTCATAAAGTCCTACAATGAGCAGTTCTTC	CASRGLIKSYNEQFF
NA	TRBJ2-7	TRBV5-1	NA	TGCGCCAGCAGCGCAGGCCTAGCCCTTACTCGGGAGCAGTACTTC	CASSAGLALTREQYF
NA	TRBJ2-7	TRBV5-4	NA	TGTGCCAGCAGCTTGGCCGGAGGTTACTACGAGCAGTACTTC	CASSLAGGYYEQYF
once	TRBJ2-3	TRBV30	NA	TGTGCCTGGAGTGTTGCAGGCGATACGCAGTATTTT	CAWSVAGDTQYF
NA	TRBJ2-7	TRBV2	TRBD2	TGTGCCAGCTCAGTGGCGGGAGCTTACGAGCAGTACTTC	CASSVAGAYEQYF
once	TRBJ1-1	TRBV29-1	TRBD1	TGCAGCGCCACTGCCGGGACAGGGGCGAACACTGAAGCTTTCTTT	CSATAGTGANTEAFF
NA	TRBJ2-7	TRBV2	TRBD1	TGTGCCAGCAGGCACTTATACAGGACAGGGAACTACGAGCAGTACTTC	CASRHLYRTGNYEQYF
NA	TRBJ2-5	TRBV7-9	NA	TGTGCCAGCAGCCTCCAGGGAGGGACAGGCGGGACCCAGTACTTC	CASSLQGGTGGTQYF
NA	TRBJ2-2	TRBV25-1	NA	TGTGCCAGCAGGGGTGGTCCCGACACTGGGGAGCTGTTTTTT	CASRGGPDTGELFF
NA	TRBJ2-1	TRBV28	NA	TGTGCCAGCAGTTTAGGGCTATCTGAACAGTTCTTC	CASSLGLSEQFF
once	TRBJ2-5	TRBV5-4	TRBD1	TGTGCCAGCAGCTTGGGGACAGGGAAAGAGACCCAGTACTTC	CASSLGTGKETQYF
NA	TRBJ2-5	TRBV5-1	NA	TGCGCCAGCAGCGCACAGGGTCCAGAGACCCAGTACTTC	CASSAQGPETQYF
NA	TRBJ1-1	TRBV18	NA	TGTGCCAGCTCACCCAAAACCCCGGGGGTCTACACTGAAGCTTTCTTT	CASSPKTPGVYTEAFF
NA	TRBJ1-2	TRBV5-1	TRBD1	TGCGCCAGCAGCTTGGAGGGACAGTCCTACTATGGCTACACCTTC	CASSLEGQSYYGYTF
NA	TRBJ2-1	TRBV6-5	TRBD2	TGTGCCAGCAGTTGGACTAGCGGGGGACCCTACAATGAGCAGTTCTTC	CASSWTSGGPYNEQFF
NA	TRBJ1-4	TRBV7-8	TRBD1	TGTGCCAGCAGCTTAGTCCAACAGGGGGAAGCTAATGAAAAACTGTTTTTT	CASSLVQQGEANEKLFF
NA	TRBJ2-7	TRBV11-2	TRBD1	TGTGCCAGCAGCCGTGACAGGGGGTACGAGCAGTACTTC	CASSRDRGYEQYF
NA	TRBJ2-5	TRBV2	TRBD2	TGTGCCAGCAGTAAAACGGGACTAGCGGGCCCCCAAGAGACCCAGTACTTC	CASSKTGLAGPQETQYF
NA	TRBJ1-4	TRBV5-6	TRBD1	TGTGCCAGCAGCCTACGACAGGGCCCAGCTAATGAAAAACTGTTTTTT	CASSLRQGPANEKLFF
once	TRBJ2-3	TRBV4-1	NA	TGCGCCAGCACAGCGGAGCCCCGTGGTACGCAGTATTTT	CASTAEPRGTQYF
NA	TRBJ1-4	TRBV30	NA	TGTGCCTGGAGCGACACCAGTCTGTCCTCCCAACCTAATGAAAAACTGTTTTTT	CAWSDTSLSSQPNEKLFF
NA	TRBJ2-1	TRBV4-1	TRBD2	TGCGCCAGCAGCCGGTTTCTCGAAGCGGGAGAGATCGTCAATGAGCAGTTCTTC	CASSRFLEAGEIVNEQFF
NA	TRBJ2-3	TRBV5-4	TRBD2	TGTGCCAGCAGCTTAGGGACTAGCGGGTTCTATTATGCTAGCACAGATACGCAGTATTTT	CASSLGTSGFYYASTDTQYF
NA	TRBJ1-3	TRBV10-3	NA	TGTGCCCACGGCGGGGGTCGGGCAGATCATATCTCTGGAAACACCATATATTTT	CAHGGGRADHISGNTIYF
few	TRBJ1-4	TRBV4-1	NA	TGCGCCAGCAGCGGTATAGCGGGCGAAAAACTGTTTTTT	CASSGIAGEKLFF
NA	TRBJ1-2	TRBV5-5	TRBD1	TGTGCCAGCAGACCAGGACAGGGGGCCTATGGCTACACCTTC	CASRPGQGAYGYTF
NA	TRBJ2-1	TRBV14	TRBD2	TGTGCCAGCAGCCTTCTGGGAGGGACTAGCGGCAATGAGCAGTTCTTC	CASSLLGGTSGNEQFF
NA	TRBJ2-4	TRBV9	NA	TGTGCCAGCAGCACAACATCCCAGGGCAGCAACATTCAGTACTTC	CASSTTSQGSNIQYF
NA	TRBJ1-3	TRBV7-9	NA	TGTGCCAGCAGCTCACCGGGTCGTACCTCTGGAAACACCATATATTTT	CASSSPGRTSGNTIYF
NA	TRBJ2-2	TRBV7-8	TRBD2	TGTGCCAGCAGCTTACTAAGGACGGGACTAGCGAACACCGGGGAGCTGTTTTTT	CASSLLRTGLANTGELFF
NA	TRBJ1-2	TRBV5-1	NA	TGCGCCAGCAGCTTGTCAAGGGGCCCGGCTAACTATGGCTACACCTTC	CASSLSRGPANYGYTF
NA	TRBJ2-7	TRBV15	NA	TGTGCCACCAGCAGAGGGCAGGACAAATCCTACGAGCAGTACTTC	CATSRGQDKSYEQYF
NA	TRBJ1-2	TRBV4-1	TRBD1	TGCGCCAGCAGCCAGGGATCGACAGGGATCTATGGCTACACCTTC	CASSQGSTGIYGYTF
NA	TRBJ1-1	TRBV18	TRBD1	TGTGCCAGCTCACCGACAGGGGGCGAAACTGAAGCTTTCTTT	CASSPTGGETEAFF
NA	TRBJ2-1	TRBV19	TRBD2	TGTGCCAGTAGTATGCGGCTAGCGGGGGGGAGCTCCTACAATGAGCAGTTCTTC	CASSMRLAGGSSYNEQFF
NA	TRBJ2-2	TRBV28	NA	TGTGCCAGCAAAGGGGGATGGGTCGGGGAGCTGTTTTTT	CASKGGWVGELFF
NA	TRBJ2-1	TRBV29-1	TRBD2	TGCAGCGTTGACCGGGGAGGGGTGGACAATGAGCAGTTCTTC	CSVDRGGVDNEQFF
NA	TRBJ2-5	TRBV6-5	NA	TGTGCCAGCAGTAACCGGAGGGCCCTCCAAGAGACCCAGTACTTC	CASSNRRALQETQYF